These 9 T cell receptor beta chains share one sample of origin, sequenced in a study of PD-1 blockade in classical Hodgkin lymphoma. Every patient had relapsed following autologous stem cell transplantation, and cohorts differed in brentuximab vedotin exposure. Sequencing was performed with immunoSEQ multiplex PCR; in TCRdb, only in-frame clones are kept and a portion is missing. The sample includes tens of thousands of clones, 88% of them seen just once. Sequenced here: peripheral blood mononuclear cells (PBMCs), sampled at baseline. The receptors shown here come from a human donor with classical Hodgkin lymphoma.

The V call is TRBV6-4, the J call TRBJ2-3; 15 bases match TRBD2. V lost 4 bases and J lost 2; bases outside the gene matches: 1. In germline, CDR1 is MRHNA, CDR2 SNTAGT. The CDR3 extends over 16 amino acids. DNA of the CDR3: TGTGCCAGCAGTGGGACTAGCGGGGGGGCCACAGATACGCAGTATTTT. Residues: CASSGTSGGATDTQYF.

V and J are TRBV7-9 and TRBJ1-1; 9 nucleotides match TRBD1. The germline V gene encodes CDR1 SEHNR and CDR2 FQNEAQ (reference sequence). J lost 4 bases, V lost 6 bases, and 6 bases had no gene match. The CDR3 contains 14 residues. As DNA, the CDR3 is TGTGCCAGCAGACGCACAGGGGGCTTCACTGAAGCTTTCTTT. Translated, it gives CASRRTGGFTEAFF.

V gene TRBV19 combines with J gene TRBJ1-1; D not resolved. The CDR3 consists of 16 residues. The germline gives CDR1 LNHDA, CDR2 SQIVND (reference sequence). The germline V and J ends were trimmed by 1 base and 0 bases, with 12 bases remaining between them. The CDR3 sequence: CASSIVGAGMNTEAFF. CDR3 nucleotide sequence: TGTGCCAGTAGTATAGTGGGAGCTGGGATGAACACTGAAGCTTTCTTT.

V is TRBV12-5 and J is TRBJ2-1; TRBD1 is a possible D gene (5 bases). Germline V CDR1 and CDR2: LGHNT, FRNRAP. The length of the CDR3 is 14 residues. CDR3 DNA: TGTGCCCGGACACAGGCGAGTGGATACAATGAGCAGTTCTTC. Its translation is CARTQASGYNEQFF. Together with reference TRBV12-5 and TRBJ2-1, the CDR3 gives the full variable domain: DARVTQTPRHKVTEMGQEVTMRCQPILGHNTVFWYRQTMMQGLELLAYFRNRAPLDDSGMPKDRFSAEMPDATLATLKIQPSEPRDSAVYFCARTQASGYNEQFFGPGTRLTVL.

This clone was recorded a few times. The CDR3 DNA reads as TGTGCCAGTAGTCCGACTAGCGGGGGGTTACAAGAGACCCAGTACTTC. Protein: CASSPTSGGLQETQYF. The chain recombines TRBV19 with TRBJ2-5; 13 bases are a match to TRBD2. CDR3 size: 16 residues. The trim removed 5 bases at V and 2 bases at J, leaving 5 bases unmatched. Germline V gives CDR1 LNHDA, CDR2 SQIVND (reference sequence).

This chain connects TRBV27 to TRBJ2-3; D is ambiguous. Trimming shortened V by 5 bases and J by 0 bases, and 15 bases separated the two germline ends. The CDR3 has 16 amino acids. Germline-derived CDR1 and CDR2 are MNHEY and SMNVEV (reference sequence). DNA for the CDR3: TGTGCCAGCAGTAACCTCGAGGTGACTAGCACAGATACGCAGTATTTT. Its protein is CASSNLEVTSTDTQYF.

The chain recombines TRBV7-9 with TRBJ2-3, with D possibly being TRBD2 (7 bases). V was cut by 1 base and J by 6 bases, with 14 bases left in between. The CDR3 is made up of 15 amino acids. Germline CDR1 reads SEHNR; CDR2 reads FQNEAQ (reference sequence). The CDR3 sequence: CASSLVGGPGDTQYF. Here the CDR3 DNA reads TGTGCCAGCAGCTTAGTGGGGGGGCCAGGGGATACGCAGTATTTT.

The chain has TRBV11-2 and TRBJ2-1; 9 positions agree with TRBD2. The V gene end was trimmed by 4 bases and the J gene end by 4 bases; junction bases not matched to a gene: 8. The CDR3 is made up of 16 amino acids. Germline V CDR1 and CDR2: SGHAT, FQNNGV. The CDR3: CASSSLSGSDYNEQFF. Here the CDR3 DNA reads TGTGCCAGCAGCTCCCTTAGCGGGAGTGATTACAATGAGCAGTTCTTC.

This chain connects TRBV6-1 to TRBJ2-3, with D tentatively TRBD2 (6 bases). The CDR3 loop spans 14 amino acids. Germline assignment: CDR1 MNHNS and CDR2 SASEGT. The V and J ends lost 5 bases and 6 bases respectively, with 15 bases between them. The CDR3 coding sequence is TGTGCCAGCAGTTCTGCGGGGCTTGGGGATACGCAGTATTTT. Translating gives CASSSAGLGDTQYF.